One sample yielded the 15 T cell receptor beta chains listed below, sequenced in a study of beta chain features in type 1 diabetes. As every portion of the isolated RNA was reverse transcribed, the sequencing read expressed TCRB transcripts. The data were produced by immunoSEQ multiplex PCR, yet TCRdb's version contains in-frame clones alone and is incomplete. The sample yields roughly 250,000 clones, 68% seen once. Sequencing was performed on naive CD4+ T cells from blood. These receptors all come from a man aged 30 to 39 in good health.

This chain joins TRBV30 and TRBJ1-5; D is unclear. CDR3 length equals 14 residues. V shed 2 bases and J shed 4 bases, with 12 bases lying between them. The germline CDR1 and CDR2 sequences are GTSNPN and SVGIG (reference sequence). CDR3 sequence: CAWSTRTGNQPQHF. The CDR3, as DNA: TGTGCCTGGAGTACCCGGACGGGGAATCAGCCCCAGCATTTT.

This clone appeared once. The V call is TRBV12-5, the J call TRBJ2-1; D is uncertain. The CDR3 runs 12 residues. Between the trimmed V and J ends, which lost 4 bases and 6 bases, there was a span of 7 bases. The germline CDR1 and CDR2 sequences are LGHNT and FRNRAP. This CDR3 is CASGSFSNEQFF. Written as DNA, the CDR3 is TGTGCTAGTGGTTCTTTCTCCAATGAGCAGTTCTTC.

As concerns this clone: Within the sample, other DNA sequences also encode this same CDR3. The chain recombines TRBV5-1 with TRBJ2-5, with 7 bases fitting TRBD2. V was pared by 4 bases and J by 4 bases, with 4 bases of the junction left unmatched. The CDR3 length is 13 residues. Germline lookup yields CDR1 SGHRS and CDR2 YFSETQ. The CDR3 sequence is CASSPAGRETQYF. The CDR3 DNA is TGCGCCAGCAGCCCAGCGGGGCGAGAGACCCAGTACTTC.

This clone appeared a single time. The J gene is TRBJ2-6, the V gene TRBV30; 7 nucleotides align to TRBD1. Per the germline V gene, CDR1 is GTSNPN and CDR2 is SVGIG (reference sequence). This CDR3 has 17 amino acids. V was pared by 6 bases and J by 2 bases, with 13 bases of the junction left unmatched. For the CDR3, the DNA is TGTGCCTGCCCCCCGGGACAGTGGCGAACTGGGGCCAACGTCCTGACTTTC. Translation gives CACPPGQWRTGANVLTF.

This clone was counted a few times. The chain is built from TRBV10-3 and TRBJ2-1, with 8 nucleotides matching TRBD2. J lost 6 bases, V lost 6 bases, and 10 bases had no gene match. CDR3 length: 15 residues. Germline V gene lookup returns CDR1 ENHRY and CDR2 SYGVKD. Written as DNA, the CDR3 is TGTGCCATCAGCCCTATAGCGGGACAACTCAATGAGCAGTTCTTC. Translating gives CAISPIAGQLNEQFF.

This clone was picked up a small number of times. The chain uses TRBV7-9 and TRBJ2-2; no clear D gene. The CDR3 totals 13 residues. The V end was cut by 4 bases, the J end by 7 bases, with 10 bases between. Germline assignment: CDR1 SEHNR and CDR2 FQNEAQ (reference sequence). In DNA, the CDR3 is TGTGCCAGCAGCTCCCCCGGCAGCGGGGAGCTGTTTTTT. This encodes CASSSPGSGELFF.

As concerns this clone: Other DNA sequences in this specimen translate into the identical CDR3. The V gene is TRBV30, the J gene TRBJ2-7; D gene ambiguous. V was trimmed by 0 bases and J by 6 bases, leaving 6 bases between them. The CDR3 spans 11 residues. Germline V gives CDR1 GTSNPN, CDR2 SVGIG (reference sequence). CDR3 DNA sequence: TGTGCCTGGAGTGTACGTTCCGAGCAGTACTTC. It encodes CAWSVRSEQYF.

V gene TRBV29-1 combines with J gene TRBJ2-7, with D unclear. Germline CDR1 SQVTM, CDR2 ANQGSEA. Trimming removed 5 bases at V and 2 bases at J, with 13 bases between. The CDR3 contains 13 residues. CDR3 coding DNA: TGCAGCGTTAGAAGGCGCTCGACCTACGAGCAGTACTTC. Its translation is CSVRRRSTYEQYF.

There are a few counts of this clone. The CDR3 loop reads CSVKGRFQETQYF. Written as DNA, the CDR3 is TGCAGCGTAAAGGGCAGGTTCCAAGAGACCCAGTACTTC. The chain links TRBV29-1 to TRBJ2-5, with D uncertain. V was clipped by 6 bases and J by 1 base, with 12 bases between them. This CDR3 has 13 amino acids. Germline V gives CDR1 SQVTM, CDR2 ANQGSEA.

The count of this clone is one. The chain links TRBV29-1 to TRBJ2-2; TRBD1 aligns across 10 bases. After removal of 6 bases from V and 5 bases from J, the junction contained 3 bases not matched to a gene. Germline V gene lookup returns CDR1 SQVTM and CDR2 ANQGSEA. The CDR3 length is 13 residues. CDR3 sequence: CSVRDRGTGELFF. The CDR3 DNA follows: TGCAGCGTCCGGGACAGGGGAACCGGGGAGCTGTTTTTT.

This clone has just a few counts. CDR3 region: CAISVERQETQYF. The CDR3 DNA is TGTGCCATCAGTGTTGAGCGGCAAGAGACCCAGTACTTC. The chain carries TRBV10-3 and TRBJ2-5, with D perhaps matching TRBD2 (5 bases). The CDR3 has 13 residues. V shed 4 bases and J shed 2 bases, with 8 bases lying between them. Germline values: CDR1 ENHRY, CDR2 SYGVKD.

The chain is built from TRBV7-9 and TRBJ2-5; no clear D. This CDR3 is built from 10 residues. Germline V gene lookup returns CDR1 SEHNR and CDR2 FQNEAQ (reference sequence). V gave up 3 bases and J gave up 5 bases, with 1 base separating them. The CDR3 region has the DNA TGTGCCAGCAGCTTCGAGACCCAGTACTTC. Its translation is CASSFETQYF.

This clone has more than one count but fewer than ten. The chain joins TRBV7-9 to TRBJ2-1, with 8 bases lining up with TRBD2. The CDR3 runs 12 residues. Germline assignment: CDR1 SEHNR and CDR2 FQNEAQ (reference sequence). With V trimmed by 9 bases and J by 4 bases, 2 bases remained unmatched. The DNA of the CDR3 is TGTGCCAGTCCTAGCGGGTACAATGAGCAGTTCTTC. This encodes CASPSGYNEQFF.

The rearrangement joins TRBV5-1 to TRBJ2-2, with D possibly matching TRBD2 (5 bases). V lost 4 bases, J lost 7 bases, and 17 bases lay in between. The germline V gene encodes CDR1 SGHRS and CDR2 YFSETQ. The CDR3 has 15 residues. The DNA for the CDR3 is TGCGCCAGCAGCATTGGCGGGTCCCGGGACGGGGAGCTGTTTTTT. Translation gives CASSIGGSRDGELFF.

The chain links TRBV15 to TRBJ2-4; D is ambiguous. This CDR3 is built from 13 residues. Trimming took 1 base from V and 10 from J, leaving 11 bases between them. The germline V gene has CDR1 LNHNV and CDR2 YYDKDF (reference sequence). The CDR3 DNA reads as TGTGCCACCAGCAGAGTGGGAACCGCAATTCAGTACTTC. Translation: CATSRVGTAIQYF. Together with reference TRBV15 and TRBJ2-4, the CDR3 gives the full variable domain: DAMVIQNPRYQVTQFGKPVTLSCSQTLNHNVMYWYQQKSSQAPKLLFHYYDKDFNNEADTPDNFQSRRPNTSFCFLDIRSPGLGDTAMYLCATSRVGTAIQYFGAGTRLSVL.